Listed below are T cell receptor beta chains from one sample, sequenced in a study of blood T cells in healthy people across ages. TCRdb redid the calling of the 5' RACE reads with MiXCR, one entry per CDR3 protein. The sample comprises under 700,000 distinct CDR3 sequences, about 24% of which are singletons, and 8.7% rests with the top ten. These data were also reused for a study on T cells of mothers and their children.

The material sequenced was blood. Receptor source: a boy aged 5-17 years in good health. Each CDR3 is given with its conserved first and last residue. The order of the fields is clone size, D gene, J gene, V gene, CDR3 DNA, CDR3 protein. A D gene is named only where the DNA matches it firmly. Some rows have no size entry. The others give once, few or many, or a class for an expanded clone.

abundance: few
d_gene: TRBD1
j_gene: TRBJ2-2
v_gene: TRBV18
CDR3nt: TGTGCCAGCTCACCACCGCTACAGGGGGTGAACACCGGGGAGCTGTTTTTT
CDR3aa: CASSPPLQGVNTGELFF

abundance: few
d_gene: NA
j_gene: TRBJ1-3
v_gene: TRBV28
CDR3nt: TGTGCCAGCAGTTTCCAGGGACTGGGTTCTGGAAACACCATATATTTT
CDR3aa: CASSFQGLGSGNTIYF

abundance: NA
d_gene: NA
j_gene: TRBJ1-2
v_gene: TRBV20-1
CDR3nt: TGCAGTGCTAGATCCAGAACTAACTATGGCTACACCTTC
CDR3aa: CSARSRTNYGYTF

abundance: few
d_gene: NA
j_gene: TRBJ2-7
v_gene: TRBV21-1
CDR3nt: TGTGCCAGCAGGGCGGTGGGGAGAACCTACGAGCAGTACTTC
CDR3aa: CASRAVGRTYEQYF

abundance: few
d_gene: TRBD1
j_gene: TRBJ2-2
v_gene: TRBV7-3
CDR3nt: TGTGCCAGCAGCCTCGGGACAGTATTCGACTCCGGGGAGCTGTTTTTT
CDR3aa: CASSLGTVFDSGELFF

abundance: NA
d_gene: NA
j_gene: TRBJ1-3
v_gene: TRBV4-1
CDR3nt: TGCGCCAGCAGCCAAGTAGGCGGTCCCGCTAACACCATATATTTT
CDR3aa: CASSQVGGPANTIYF

abundance: NA
d_gene: NA
j_gene: TRBJ1-4
v_gene: TRBV6-6
CDR3nt: TGTGCCAGCAGTTACCAGGGCACGTCTAATGAAAAACTGTTTTTT
CDR3aa: CASSYQGTSNEKLFF

abundance: NA
d_gene: NA
j_gene: TRBJ2-5
v_gene: TRBV6-2/TRBV6-3
CDR3nt: TGTGCCAGCAGTTACGGGGGTTTCCCGTTCTTC
CDR3aa: CASSYGGFPFF

abundance: many
d_gene: NA
j_gene: TRBJ2-4
v_gene: TRBV7-9
CDR3nt: TGTGCCAGCAGCGACCGGGGTTTGGGAAACATTCAGTACTTC
CDR3aa: CASSDRGLGNIQYF

abundance: few
d_gene: TRBD1
j_gene: TRBJ2-1
v_gene: TRBV6-4
CDR3nt: TGTGCCAGCTCCACTCGGGGGACAGGGGTGAATGAGCAGTTCTTC
CDR3aa: CASSTRGTGVNEQFF

abundance: few
d_gene: NA
j_gene: TRBJ1-5
v_gene: TRBV12-3/TRBV12-4
CDR3nt: TGTGCCAGCAGTCCTAATGCGGATCAGCCCCAGCATTTT
CDR3aa: CASSPNADQPQHF

abundance: few
d_gene: TRBD1
j_gene: TRBJ2-7
v_gene: TRBV6-2/TRBV6-3
CDR3nt: TGTGCCAGCAGTCCGAACAGGGGAAGTCAGGCCTACGAGCAGTACTTC
CDR3aa: CASSPNRGSQAYEQYF

abundance: few
d_gene: NA
j_gene: TRBJ1-6
v_gene: TRBV6-5
CDR3nt: TGTGCCAGCAGTTACTCGAACAGGGCGAGATCACCCCTCCACTTT
CDR3aa: CASSYSNRARSPLHF

abundance: NA
d_gene: NA
j_gene: TRBJ2-1
v_gene: TRBV30
CDR3nt: TGTGCCTGGGAAATAAGCCCCAATGAGCAGTTCTTC
CDR3aa: CAWEISPNEQFF

abundance: NA
d_gene: NA
j_gene: TRBJ2-2
v_gene: TRBV28
CDR3nt: TGTGCCAGCACCGGGACACTGAACACCGGGGAGCTGTTTTTT
CDR3aa: CASTGTLNTGELFF

abundance: few
d_gene: TRBD2
j_gene: TRBJ2-5
v_gene: TRBV9
CDR3nt: TGTGCCAGCAGCGACTCGGGACTAGCACGAGAGACCCAGTACTTC
CDR3aa: CASSDSGLARETQYF

abundance: few
d_gene: NA
j_gene: TRBJ1-1
v_gene: TRBV19
CDR3nt: TGTGCCAGTAGTATGGGCAGGGCCCGGGCCGCCGACACTGAAGCTTTCTTT
CDR3aa: CASSMGRARAADTEAFF

abundance: few
d_gene: TRBD1
j_gene: TRBJ2-2
v_gene: TRBV7-2
CDR3nt: TGTGCCAGCAGCGCCACATTTACAGGGGCCGGGGAGCTGTTTTTT
CDR3aa: CASSATFTGAGELFF

abundance: NA
d_gene: TRBD2
j_gene: TRBJ2-4
v_gene: TRBV6-5
CDR3nt: TGTGCCAGCAGTCGTGGGGGGGTAGGAAACATTCAGTACTTC
CDR3aa: CASSRGGVGNIQYF

abundance: NA
d_gene: NA
j_gene: TRBJ2-1
v_gene: TRBV20-1
CDR3nt: TGCAGTGCACACGGACTCAATGAGCAGTTCTTC
CDR3aa: CSAHGLNEQFF

abundance: NA
d_gene: TRBD2
j_gene: TRBJ2-1
v_gene: TRBV28
CDR3nt: TGTGCCAGCACCCCGGGTAGCGGGAGATACAATGAGCAGTTCTTC
CDR3aa: CASTPGSGRYNEQFF

abundance: few
d_gene: NA
j_gene: TRBJ1-3
v_gene: TRBV7-8
CDR3nt: TGTGTCAGCAGCTTATGGGCCAGCAGCTCTGGAAACACCATATATTTT
CDR3aa: CVSSLWASSSGNTIYF

abundance: NA
d_gene: NA
j_gene: TRBJ1-4
v_gene: TRBV12-3/TRBV12-4
CDR3nt: TGTGCCAGCCGCTTCAGTATCGGGGGGCGCCGGGAAAAACTGTTTTTT
CDR3aa: CASRFSIGGRREKLFF

abundance: NA
d_gene: NA
j_gene: TRBJ1-2
v_gene: TRBV7-2
CDR3nt: TGTGCCAGCACCCCGACCCTGGGCAGGGTGGGTGGCTACACCTTC
CDR3aa: CASTPTLGRVGGYTF

abundance: NA
d_gene: NA
j_gene: TRBJ2-7
v_gene: TRBV7-3
CDR3nt: TGTGCCAGCAGCTTGGGCAGCGGATTGTCCTACGAGCAGTACTTC
CDR3aa: CASSLGSGLSYEQYF

abundance: NA
d_gene: NA
j_gene: TRBJ1-2
v_gene: TRBV2
CDR3nt: TGTGCCAGCAGGGGAGAATATGGCTACACCTTC
CDR3aa: CASRGEYGYTF

abundance: few
d_gene: NA
j_gene: TRBJ2-5
v_gene: TRBV7-2
CDR3nt: TGTGCCAGCAGCGCCCAGTTGTCGGGCCGGGGGACCCAGTACTTC
CDR3aa: CASSAQLSGRGTQYF

abundance: few
d_gene: NA
j_gene: TRBJ2-7
v_gene: TRBV20-1
CDR3nt: TGCAGTGCTACCTTGGCGGGGGCCTCCTACGAGCAGTACTTC
CDR3aa: CSATLAGASYEQYF

abundance: NA
d_gene: NA
j_gene: TRBJ2-1
v_gene: TRBV28
CDR3nt: TGTGCCAGCAGTTTTTCCGAAAATGAGCAGTTCTTC
CDR3aa: CASSFSENEQFF

abundance: NA
d_gene: NA
j_gene: TRBJ2-2
v_gene: TRBV4-1
CDR3nt: TGCGCCAGCAGCCAAAGTCGGGCAGGGTTGATCCCCGGGGAGCTGTTTTTT
CDR3aa: CASSQSRAGLIPGELFF

abundance: NA
d_gene: NA
j_gene: TRBJ2-6
v_gene: TRBV7-2
CDR3nt: TGTGCCAGCGAAACCCCCATGGGCTCCGGGGCCAACGTCCTGACTTTC
CDR3aa: CASETPMGSGANVLTF

abundance: few
d_gene: TRBD2
j_gene: TRBJ2-6
v_gene: TRBV11-2
CDR3nt: TGTGCCAGCAGCTCGTTAAAAATAGCGGGAGGCTCCTCTGGGGCCAACGTCCTGACTTTC
CDR3aa: CASSSLKIAGGSSGANVLTF